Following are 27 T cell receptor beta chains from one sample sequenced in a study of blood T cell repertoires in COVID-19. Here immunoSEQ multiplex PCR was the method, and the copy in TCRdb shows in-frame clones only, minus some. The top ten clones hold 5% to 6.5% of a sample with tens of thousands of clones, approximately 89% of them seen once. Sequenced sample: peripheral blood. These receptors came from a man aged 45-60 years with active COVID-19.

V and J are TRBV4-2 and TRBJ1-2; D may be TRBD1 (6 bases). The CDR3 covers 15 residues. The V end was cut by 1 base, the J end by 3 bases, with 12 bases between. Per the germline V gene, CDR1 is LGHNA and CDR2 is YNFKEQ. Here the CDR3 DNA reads TGTGCCAGCAGCCAAGCGACAGGAGGCGACTATGGCTACACCTTC. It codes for CASSQATGGDYGYTF.

CDR3 in DNA: TGTGCCAGCTCACCGATAGCGGGGGATCGGGATACGCAGTATTTT. This encodes CASSPIAGDRDTQYF. This sequence joins TRBV18 and TRBJ2-3; 9 positions agree with TRBD2. V was pared by 3 bases and J by 6 bases, with 7 bases of the junction left unmatched. Looked up from germline, CDR1 is KGHSH and CDR2 is LQKENI. The CDR3 extends over 15 amino acids.

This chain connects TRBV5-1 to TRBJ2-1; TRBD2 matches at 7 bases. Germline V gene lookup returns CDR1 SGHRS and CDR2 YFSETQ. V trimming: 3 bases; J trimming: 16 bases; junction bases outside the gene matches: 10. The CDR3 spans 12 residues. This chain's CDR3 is CASSWEGSAPFF. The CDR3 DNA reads TGCGCCAGCAGCTGGGAGGGCTCCGCCCCATTCTTC.

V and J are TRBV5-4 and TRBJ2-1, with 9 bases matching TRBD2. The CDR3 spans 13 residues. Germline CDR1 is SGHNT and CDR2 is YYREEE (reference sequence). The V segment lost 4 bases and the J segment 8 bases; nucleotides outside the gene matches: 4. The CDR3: CASSSGRYDEQFF. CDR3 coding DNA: TGTGCCAGCAGCAGCGGGAGGTACGATGAGCAGTTCTTC.

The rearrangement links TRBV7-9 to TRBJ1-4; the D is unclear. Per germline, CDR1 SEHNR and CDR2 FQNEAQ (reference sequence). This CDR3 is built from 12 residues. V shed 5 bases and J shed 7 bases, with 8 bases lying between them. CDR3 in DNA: TGTGCCAGCAGCCTACTTAGTGAAAAACTGTTTTTT. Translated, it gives CASSLLSEKLFF.

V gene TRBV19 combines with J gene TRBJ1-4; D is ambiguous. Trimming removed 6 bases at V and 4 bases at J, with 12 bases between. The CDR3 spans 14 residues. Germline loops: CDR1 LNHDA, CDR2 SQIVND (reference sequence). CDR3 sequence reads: CASSSGSGNEKLFF. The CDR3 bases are TGTGCCAGTAGCTCTGGCAGCGGTAATGAAAAACTGTTTTTT.

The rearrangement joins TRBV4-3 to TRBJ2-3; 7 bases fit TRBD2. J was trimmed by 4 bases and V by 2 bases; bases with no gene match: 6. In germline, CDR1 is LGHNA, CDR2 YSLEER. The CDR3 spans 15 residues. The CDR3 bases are TGCGCCAGCAGCCAAACGGGGGGTTACGCAGATACGCAGTATTTT. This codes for CASSQTGGYADTQYF.

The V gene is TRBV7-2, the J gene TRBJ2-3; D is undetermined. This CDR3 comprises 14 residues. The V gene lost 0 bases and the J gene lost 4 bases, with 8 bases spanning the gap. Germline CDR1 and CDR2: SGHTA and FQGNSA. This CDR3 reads CASSLAFQADTQYF. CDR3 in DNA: TGTGCCAGCAGCTTAGCGTTCCAGGCAGATACGCAGTATTTT.

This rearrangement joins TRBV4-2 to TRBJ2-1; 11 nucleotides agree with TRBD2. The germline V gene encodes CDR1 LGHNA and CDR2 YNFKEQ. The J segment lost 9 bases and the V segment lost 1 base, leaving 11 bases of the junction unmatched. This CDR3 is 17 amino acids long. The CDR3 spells CASSQVLAGGPGLEQFF. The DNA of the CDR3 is TGTGCCAGCAGCCAAGTCCTAGCGGGGGGCCCCGGGCTTGAGCAGTTCTTC.

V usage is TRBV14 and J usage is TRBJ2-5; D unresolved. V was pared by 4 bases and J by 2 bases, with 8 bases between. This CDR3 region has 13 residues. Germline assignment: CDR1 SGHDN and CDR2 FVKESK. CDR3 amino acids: CASSPQAQETQYF. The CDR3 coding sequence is TGTGCCAGCAGCCCCCAAGCTCAAGAGACCCAGTACTTC.

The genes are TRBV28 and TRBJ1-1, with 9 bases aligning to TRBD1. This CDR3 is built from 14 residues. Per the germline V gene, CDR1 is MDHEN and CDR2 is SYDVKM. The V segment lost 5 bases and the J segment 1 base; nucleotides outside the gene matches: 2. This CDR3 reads CASSLGQGNTEAFF. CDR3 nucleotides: TGTGCCAGCAGTCTGGGACAGGGGAACACTGAAGCTTTCTTT.

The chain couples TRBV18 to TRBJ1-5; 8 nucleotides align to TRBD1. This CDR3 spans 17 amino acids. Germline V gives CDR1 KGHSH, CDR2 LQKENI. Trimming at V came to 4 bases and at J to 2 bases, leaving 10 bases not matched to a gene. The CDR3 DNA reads TGTGCCAGCTCACTAGGGTTCGGGGGACAGGGCAATCAGCCCCAGCATTTT. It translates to CASSLGFGGQGNQPQHF.

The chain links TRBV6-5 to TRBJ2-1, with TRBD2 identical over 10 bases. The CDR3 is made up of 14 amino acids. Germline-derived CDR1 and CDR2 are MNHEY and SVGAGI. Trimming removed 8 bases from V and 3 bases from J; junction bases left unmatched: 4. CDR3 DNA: TGTGCCAGCGCTAGCGGGAGAGGCTACAATGAGCAGTTCTTC. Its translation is CASASGRGYNEQFF.

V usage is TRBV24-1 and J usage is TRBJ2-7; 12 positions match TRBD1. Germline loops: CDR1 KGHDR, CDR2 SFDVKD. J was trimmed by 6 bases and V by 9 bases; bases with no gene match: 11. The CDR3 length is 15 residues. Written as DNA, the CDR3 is TGTGCCACCCAATCCCGGGACAGGGGGCAAGGCGAGCAGTACTTC. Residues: CATQSRDRGQGEQYF.

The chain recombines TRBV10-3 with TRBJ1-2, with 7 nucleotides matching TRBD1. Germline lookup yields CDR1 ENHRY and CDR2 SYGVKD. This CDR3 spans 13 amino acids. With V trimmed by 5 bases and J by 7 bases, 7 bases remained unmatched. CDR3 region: CAISSTGDGGYTF. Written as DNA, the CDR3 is TGTGCCATCAGTTCAACAGGGGACGGTGGCTACACCTTC.

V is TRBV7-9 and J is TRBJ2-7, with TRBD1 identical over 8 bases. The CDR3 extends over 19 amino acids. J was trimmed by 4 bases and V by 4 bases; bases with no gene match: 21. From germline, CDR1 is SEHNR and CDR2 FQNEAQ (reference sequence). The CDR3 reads CASSSPGQETVRSPYEQYF. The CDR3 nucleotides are TGTGCCAGCAGCTCCCCGGGACAGGAGACGGTCCGATCCCCTTACGAGCAGTACTTC.

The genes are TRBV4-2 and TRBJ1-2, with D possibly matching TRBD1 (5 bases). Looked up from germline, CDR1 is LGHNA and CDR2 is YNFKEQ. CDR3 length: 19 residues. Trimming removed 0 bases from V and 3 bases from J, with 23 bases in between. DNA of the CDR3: TGTGCCAGCAGCCAAGATGGGGGAGGCCGGGGCAAGCAATACTATGGCTACACCTTC. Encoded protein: CASSQDGGGRGKQYYGYTF.

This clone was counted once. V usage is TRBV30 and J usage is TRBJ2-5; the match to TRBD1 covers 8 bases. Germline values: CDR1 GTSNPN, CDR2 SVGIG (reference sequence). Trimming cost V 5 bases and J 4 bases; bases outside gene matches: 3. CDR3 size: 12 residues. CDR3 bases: TGTGCCTGGGGCAGGGGGCGAGAGACCCAGTACTTC. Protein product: CAWGRGRETQYF.

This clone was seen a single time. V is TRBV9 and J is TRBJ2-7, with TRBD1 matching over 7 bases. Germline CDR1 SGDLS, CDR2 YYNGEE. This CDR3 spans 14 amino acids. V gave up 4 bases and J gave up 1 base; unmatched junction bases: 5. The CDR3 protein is CASSKNRGSYEQYF. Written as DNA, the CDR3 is TGTGCCAGCAGCAAGAACAGGGGTTCCTACGAGCAGTACTTC.

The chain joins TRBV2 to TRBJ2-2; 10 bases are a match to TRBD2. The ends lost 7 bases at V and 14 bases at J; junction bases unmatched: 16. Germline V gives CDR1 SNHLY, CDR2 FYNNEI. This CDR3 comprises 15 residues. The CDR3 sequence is CASTDGTSEWGTLFF. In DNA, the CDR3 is TGTGCCAGCACGGACGGGACTAGCGAGTGGGGGACCCTGTTTTTT. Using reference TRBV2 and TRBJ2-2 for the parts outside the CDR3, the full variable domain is EPEVTQTPSHQVTQMGQEVILRCVPISNHLYFYWYRQILGQKVEFLVSFYNNEISEKSEIFDDQFSVERPDGSNFTLKIRSTKLEDSAMYFCASTDGTSEWGTLFFGEGSRLTVL.

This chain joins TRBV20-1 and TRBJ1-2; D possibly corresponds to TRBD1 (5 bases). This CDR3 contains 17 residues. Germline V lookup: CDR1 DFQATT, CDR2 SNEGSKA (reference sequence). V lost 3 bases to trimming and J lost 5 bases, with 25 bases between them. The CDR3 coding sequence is TGCAGTGCTAGTAACCCAAGAAACAGCGTTGGGGGGTATGGCTACACCTTC. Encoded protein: CSASNPRNSVGGYGYTF.

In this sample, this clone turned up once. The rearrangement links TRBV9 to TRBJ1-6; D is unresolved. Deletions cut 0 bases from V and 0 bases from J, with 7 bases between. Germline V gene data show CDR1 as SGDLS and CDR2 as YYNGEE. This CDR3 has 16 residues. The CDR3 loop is CASSVVPSSYNSPLHF. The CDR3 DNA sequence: TGTGCCAGCAGCGTAGTTCCGAGCTCCTATAATTCACCCCTCCACTTT. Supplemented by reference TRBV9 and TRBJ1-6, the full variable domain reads DSGVTQTPKHLITATGQRVTLRCSPRSGDLSVYWYQQSLDQGLQFLIQYYNGEERAKGNILERFSAQQFPDLHSELNLSSLELGDSALYFCASSVVPSSYNSPLHFGNGTRLTVT.

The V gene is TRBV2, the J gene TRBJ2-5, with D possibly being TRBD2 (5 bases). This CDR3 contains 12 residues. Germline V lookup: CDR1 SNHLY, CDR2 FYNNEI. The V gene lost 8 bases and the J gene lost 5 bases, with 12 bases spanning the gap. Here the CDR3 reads CASGLRRETQYF. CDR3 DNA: TGTGCCAGCGGACTCAGACGGGAGACCCAGTACTTC.

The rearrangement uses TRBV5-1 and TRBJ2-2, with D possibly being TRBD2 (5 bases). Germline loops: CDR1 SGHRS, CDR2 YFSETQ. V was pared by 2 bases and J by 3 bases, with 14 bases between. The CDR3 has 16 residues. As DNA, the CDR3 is TGCGCCAGCAGCTTCAACCCCCCGGAGGACACCGGGGAGCTGTTTTTT. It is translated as CASSFNPPEDTGELFF.

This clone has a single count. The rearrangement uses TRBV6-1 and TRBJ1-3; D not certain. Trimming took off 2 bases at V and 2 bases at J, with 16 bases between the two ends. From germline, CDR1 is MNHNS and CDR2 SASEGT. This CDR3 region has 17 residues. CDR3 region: CASSEQPAQVAGNTIYF. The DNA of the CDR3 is TGTGCCAGCAGTGAACAGCCGGCTCAGGTGGCTGGAAACACCATATATTTT.

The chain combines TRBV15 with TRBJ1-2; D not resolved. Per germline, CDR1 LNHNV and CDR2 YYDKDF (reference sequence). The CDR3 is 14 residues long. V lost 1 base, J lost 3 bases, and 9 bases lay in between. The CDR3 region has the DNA TGTGCCACCAGCAGAGGCCCGGGGTACTATGGCTACACCTTC. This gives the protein CATSRGPGYYGYTF. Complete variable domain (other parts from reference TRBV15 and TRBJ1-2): DAMVIQNPRYQVTQFGKPVTLSCSQTLNHNVMYWYQQKSSQAPKLLFHYYDKDFNNEADTPDNFQSRRPNTSFCFLDIRSPGLGDTAMYLCATSRGPGYYGYTFGSGTRLTVV.

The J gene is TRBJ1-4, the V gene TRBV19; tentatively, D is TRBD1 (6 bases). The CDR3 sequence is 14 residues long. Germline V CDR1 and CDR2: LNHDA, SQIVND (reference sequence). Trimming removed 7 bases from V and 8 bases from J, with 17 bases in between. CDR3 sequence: CASTSGTSGEKLFF. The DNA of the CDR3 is TGTGCCAGTACCTCCGGGACATCGGGCGAAAAACTGTTTTTT.